These 25 T cell receptor beta chains share one sample of origin, sequenced in a study of blood T cell repertoires in COVID-19. Assay: immunoSEQ multiplex PCR; the TCRdb copy retains only in-frame clones and omits some. The repertoire consists of 220,000 or so clones, with 85% to 90% occurring once and the leading ten covering approximately 3.8%. The sample was PBMCs or T cells enriched from blood (not recorded which). The origin of the receptors is a woman aged 18-29 years in a cohort exposed to, infected with or recovered from COVID-19 (not recorded which).

This clone appeared once. The rearrangement uses TRBV7-9 and TRBJ1-2, with D maybe TRBD1 (6 bases). The germline V and J ends were trimmed by 3 bases and 8 bases, with 13 bases remaining between them. The germline V gene encodes CDR1 SEHNR and CDR2 FQNEAQ (reference sequence). The CDR3 sequence is 13 residues long. CDR3 sequence (DNA): TGTGCCAGCAGCTTCGATACAGGGACCGGCTACACCTTC. Its translation: CASSFDTGTGYTF.

The rearrangement links TRBV3-1 (or the pseudogene TRBV3-2) to TRBJ1-5, with unresolved D. The CDR3 is 13 amino acids. Trimming removed 2 bases at V and 7 bases at J, with 9 bases between. Germline CDR1 and CDR2: LGHDT and YNNKEL (reference sequence). This chain's CDR3 is CASSQQDGQPQHF. The CDR3 DNA reads TGTGCCAGCAGCCAACAGGATGGGCAGCCCCAGCATTTT.

The chain links TRBV10-3 to TRBJ2-3, with 7 bases identical to TRBD2. V was clipped by 5 bases and J by 0 bases; unmatched bases: 5. CDR1 ENHRY and CDR2 SYGVKD come from the germline V gene. There are 15 residues in the CDR3. CDR3 in DNA: TGTGCCATCAGTACTAGCGCTGTTAGCACAGATACGCAGTATTTT. As protein: CAISTSAVSTDTQYF.

V is TRBV5-4 and J is TRBJ2-1; TRBD2 matches at 7 bases. The CDR3 has 15 residues. In germline, CDR1 is SGHNT, CDR2 YYREEE (reference sequence). After removal of 4 bases from V and 3 bases from J, the junction contained 7 bases not matched to a gene. CDR3 loop: CASSIGTINYNEQFF. CDR3 bases: TGTGCCAGCAGCATTGGGACTATAAACTACAATGAGCAGTTCTTC.

This sequence joins TRBV13 and TRBJ2-1, with D maybe TRBD1 (6 bases). Trimming removed 5 bases at V and 3 bases at J, with 11 bases between. Looked up from germline, CDR1 is PRHDT and CDR2 is FYEKMQ (reference sequence). The CDR3 is 14 amino acids. The chain's CDR3 is CASSNRALYNEQFF. CDR3 in DNA: TGTGCCAGCAGCAACAGGGCCCTCTACAATGAGCAGTTCTTC. Full variable domain (remainder filled in from reference TRBV13 and TRBJ2-1): AAGVIQSPRHLIKEKRETATLKCYPIPRHDTVYWYQQGPGQDPQFLISFYEKMQSDKGSIPDRFSAQQFSDYHSELNMSSLELGDSALYFCASSNRALYNEQFFGPGTRLTVL.

The V call is TRBV9, the J call TRBJ2-1; possible D gene TRBD2, 5 bases. The germline V gene has CDR1 SGDLS and CDR2 YYNGEE. The CDR3 covers 13 residues. V was clipped by 10 bases and J by 6 bases, with 17 bases between them. This chain's CDR3 is CASTGGPRNEQFF. The CDR3 DNA reads as TGTGCCTCAACCGGAGGCCCCCGCAATGAGCAGTTCTTC. The complete variable domain, with remaining parts taken from reference TRBV9 and TRBJ2-1, reads DSGVTQTPKHLITATGQRVTLRCSPRSGDLSVYWYQQSLDQGLQFLIQYYNGEERAKGNILERFSAQQFPDLHSELNLSSLELGDSALYFCASTGGPRNEQFFGPGTRLTVL.

J is TRBJ1-2 and V is TRBV9, with TRBD1 identical over 7 bases. In germline, CDR1 is SGDLS, CDR2 YYNGEE. Losses at the gene ends were 4 bases for V and 3 bases for J; bases not matched to a gene: 9. The CDR3 contains 15 residues. CDR3 nucleotides: TGTGCCAGCAGCAACCCCGGGACAGTGGACTATGGCTACACCTTC. This translates into CASSNPGTVDYGYTF.

V is TRBV11-2 and J is TRBJ1-2; no firm D call. Germline CDR1 SGHAT, CDR2 FQNNGV. The CDR3 runs to 14 residues. V was pared by 3 bases and J by 1 base, with 9 bases between. The CDR3 nucleotides are TGTGCCAGCAGCTTCCAGGCGGGTAACTATGGCTACACCTTC. Translating gives CASSFQAGNYGYTF.

The J gene is TRBJ1-1, the V gene TRBV2; 9 bases map to TRBD1. CDR3 size: 15 residues. The J segment lost 0 bases and the V segment lost 5 bases, leaving 4 bases of the junction unmatched. CDR1 and CDR2 (germline): SNHLY, FYNNEI. The CDR3 region has the DNA TGTGCCAGCAGTCAGGGACAGGGTTTGAACACTGAAGCTTTCTTT. It encodes CASSQGQGLNTEAFF.

This clone was recorded only once. V gene TRBV12-3 or TRBV12-4 combines with J gene TRBJ1-6, with unresolved D. V lost 7 bases, J lost 12 bases, and 13 bases lay in between. The CDR3 is made up of 12 amino acids. CDR3 nucleotide sequence: TGTGCCAGCACCCGATCTGAGCTACCCCTCCACTTT. Translation: CASTRSELPLHF.

The chain uses TRBV5-1 and TRBJ1-1, with 7 bases fitting TRBD1. This CDR3 has 14 amino acids. Trimming removed 0 bases from V and 3 bases from J; junction bases left unmatched: 2. The germline CDR1 and CDR2 sequences are SGHRS and YFSETQ. CDR3 sequence (DNA): TGCGCCAGCAGCTTGGCCACAGGGGACACTGAAGCTTTCTTT. Its protein product is CASSLATGDTEAFF.

The chain has TRBV6-5 and TRBJ1-1, with TRBD1 matching over 9 bases. Trimming removed 4 bases from V and 10 bases from J; junction bases left unmatched: 13. The CDR3 covers 15 residues. Germline CDR1 is MNHEY and CDR2 is SVGAGI. The CDR3 reads CASSFRDRAKLVAFF. The CDR3 DNA reads TGTGCCAGCAGTTTCCGGGACAGGGCGAAGTTGGTAGCTTTCTTT.

This clone showed up just once. This chain connects TRBV5-1 to TRBJ1-4, with 8 bases lining up with TRBD1. The CDR3 extends over 15 amino acids. The V gene's germline CDR1 is SGHRS and CDR2 YFSETQ. V was pared by 4 bases and J by 8 bases, with 10 bases of the junction left unmatched. CDR3 sequence reads: CASSAWGQEDEKLFF. For the CDR3, the DNA is TGCGCCAGCAGCGCCTGGGGACAGGAAGACGAAAAACTGTTTTTT.

The chain combines TRBV6-5 with TRBJ2-5, with a tentative D call TRBD1 (6 bases). Germline-derived CDR1 and CDR2 are MNHEY and SVGAGI. The CDR3 has 15 amino acids. With 7 bases removed from V and 5 bases from J, the gap between germline ends came to 20 bases. The CDR3 is CASNPQTGYRETQYF. The CDR3 region has the DNA TGTGCCAGCAACCCCCAGACAGGTTACAGGGAGACCCAGTACTTC.

The V gene is TRBV29-1, the J gene TRBJ1-2; D may be TRBD1 (6 bases). Germline V CDR1 and CDR2: SQVTM, ANQGSEA. The ends were cut back, 2 bases at V and 5 bases at J, with 12 bases in the middle. The CDR3 covers 13 residues. CDR3 residues: CSVERGGRYGYTF. The DNA for the CDR3 is TGCAGCGTTGAAAGGGGGGGGAGGTATGGCTACACCTTC. Full variable domain (missing parts from reference TRBV29-1 and TRBJ1-2): SAVISQKPSRDICQRGTSLTIQCQVDSQVTMMFWYRQQPGQSLTLIATANQGSEATYESGFVIDKFPISRPNLTFSTLTVSNMSPEDSSIYLCSVERGGRYGYTFGSGTRLTVV.

The gene calls are TRBV27 and TRBJ1-2; 7 bases match TRBD1. J lost 4 bases, V lost 5 bases, and 13 bases had no gene match. CDR1 MNHEY and CDR2 SMNVEV come from the germline V gene (reference sequence). The CDR3 is made up of 16 amino acids. The CDR3 nucleotides read TGTGCCAGCAGTGCCTGGAGGGGGCGCCTAGTCTATGGCTACACCTTC. Translating it yields CASSAWRGRLVYGYTF.

The chain combines TRBV5-1 with TRBJ1-2; TRBD1 is a possible D gene (5 bases). Germline assignment: CDR1 SGHRS and CDR2 YFSETQ. The CDR3 loop spans 11 amino acids. V was cut by 4 bases and J by 6 bases, with 7 bases left in between. The CDR3 reads CASSQGDGYTF. DNA for the CDR3: TGCGCCAGCAGCCAGGGTGATGGCTACACCTTC. The full variable domain, its missing parts supplied by reference TRBV5-1 and TRBJ1-2, is KAGVTQTPRYLIKTRGQQVTLSCSPISGHRSVSWYQQTPGQGLQFLFEYFSETQRNKGNFPGRFSGRQFSNSRSEMNVSTLELGDSALYLCASSQGDGYTFGSGTRLTVV.

The sample holds one count of this clone. This chain links TRBV27 with TRBJ2-1; maybe TRBD2 (5 bases). CDR3 length: 12 residues. V was clipped by 10 bases and J by 6 bases, with 13 bases between them. The germline V gene encodes CDR1 MNHEY and CDR2 SMNVEV (reference sequence). The chain's CDR3 is CATYGLSNEQFF. DNA of the CDR3: TGTGCCACCTACGGACTGTCCAATGAGCAGTTCTTC.

The V gene is TRBV9, the J gene TRBJ2-7; 9 bases align to TRBD1. The CDR3 has 17 amino acids. Germline assignment: CDR1 SGDLS and CDR2 YYNGEE. V shed 0 bases and J 4 bases; nucleotides not matched to a gene: 11. CDR3 DNA sequence: TGTGCCAGCAGCGTAGATCCAACGACGGGACAGGGATACGAGCAGTACTTC. Encoded protein: CASSVDPTTGQGYEQYF. The full variable domain, in which reference TRBV9 and TRBJ2-7 provide the parts outside the CDR3, is DSGVTQTPKHLITATGQRVTLRCSPRSGDLSVYWYQQSLDQGLQFLIQYYNGEERAKGNILERFSAQQFPDLHSELNLSSLELGDSALYFCASSVDPTTGQGYEQYFGPGTRLTVT.

The sample holds one count of this clone. This chain connects TRBV10-3 to TRBJ1-2; D possibly corresponds to TRBD1 (6 bases). This CDR3 has 12 amino acids. Trimming cost V 5 bases and J 4 bases, with 8 bases left between them. The germline CDR1 and CDR2 sequences are ENHRY and SYGVKD. The CDR3 here is CAISPGVYGYTF. CDR3 bases: TGTGCCATCAGTCCAGGGGTCTATGGCTACACCTTC.

The rearrangement uses TRBV12-3 or TRBV12-4 and TRBJ1-5, with TRBD1 identical over 9 bases. The V gene end was trimmed by 6 bases and the J gene end by 5 bases; junction bases not matched to a gene: 2. CDR3 size: 13 residues. The CDR3 region has the DNA TGTGCCAGCAGGGGGACAGGGTATCAGCCCCAGCATTTT. Translation: CASRGTGYQPQHF.

The chain couples TRBV3-1 (or the pseudogene TRBV3-2) to TRBJ2-7, with 10 bases aligning to TRBD2. The CDR3 covers 15 residues. Germline V gene sequence: CDR1 LGHDT, CDR2 YNNKEL (reference sequence). With V trimmed by 4 bases and J by 2 bases, 5 bases remained unmatched. CDR3 region: CASSLEREGPYEQYF. The DNA for the CDR3 is TGTGCCAGCAGCCTCGAGCGGGAGGGCCCCTACGAGCAGTACTTC.

This chain links TRBV5-1 with TRBJ1-4; weak D call: TRBD1 (6 bases). CDR3 length: 15 amino acids. Trimming took off 1 base at V and 5 bases at J, with 12 bases between the two ends. Germline V gene sequence: CDR1 SGHRS, CDR2 YFSETQ. The CDR3 loop is CASSLRGTSNEKLFF. The CDR3 DNA reads as TGCGCCAGCAGCTTGAGGGGGACGTCGAATGAAAAACTGTTTTTT.

The chain combines TRBV27 with TRBJ2-1; the match to TRBD2 covers 8 bases. Germline-derived CDR1 and CDR2 are MNHEY and SMNVEV (reference sequence). The CDR3 has 14 residues. Trimming at V came to 3 bases and at J to 9 bases, leaving 7 bases not matched to a gene. The CDR3 bases are TGTGCCAGCAGTTTCACCCCGGGGGGGCCTGAGCAGTTCTTC. Protein product: CASSFTPGGPEQFF.

The rearrangement links TRBV2 to TRBJ1-3; D remains ambiguous. The CDR3 is 13 amino acids. Trimming took off 4 bases at V and 4 bases at J, with 8 bases between the two ends. CDR1 and CDR2 (germline): SNHLY, FYNNEI. The CDR3 DNA is TGTGCCAGCAGTGCCAGGCCGGGAAACACCATATATTTT. Translation: CASSARPGNTIYF.